This paragraph covers one T cell receptor (beta chain) sequence. Original processing notes: From reference gene primer amplification, estimates of nucleated cell counts were derived. The method was immunoSEQ multiplex PCR; TCRdb's version includes in-frame clones alone and lacks a portion of them. V, J and clone size are taken as reported in that table, and D and trimming were inferred from the DNA itself. This table holds roughly 90,000 clones, 87% found once. These data are taken from a study of blood T cell repertoires in COVID-19. For the study at large: Samples came from the United States, Italy and Spain, spanning acute and convalescent COVID-19. Sources were T cells, B-cell-depleted T cells, or PBMCs; the material itself was cDNA or gDNA.

CDR1 and CDR2 from the germline V gene are KGHSH and LQKENI. V gave up 0 bases and J gave up 7 bases, with 17 bases separating them. The CDR3 spans 16 residues. The receptor was isolated from a human donor in a cohort sampled during active COVID-19. The chain uses TRBV18 and TRBJ2-3, with D maybe TRBD1 (6 bases). The sample taken for sequencing was peripheral blood. CDR3 sequence reads: CASSPPVMAGVNTQYF. The CDR3 DNA is TGTGCCAGCTCACCACCGGTTATGGCAGGGGTGAATACGCAGTATTTT.